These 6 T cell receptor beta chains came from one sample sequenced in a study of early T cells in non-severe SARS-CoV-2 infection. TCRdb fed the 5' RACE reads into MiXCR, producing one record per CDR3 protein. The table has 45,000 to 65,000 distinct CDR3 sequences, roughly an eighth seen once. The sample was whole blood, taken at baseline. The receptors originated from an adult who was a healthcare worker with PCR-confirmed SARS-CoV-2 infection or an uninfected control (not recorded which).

The chain's CDR3 is CASSLAGGRGETQYF. DNA of the CDR3: TGTGCCAGCAGCCTAGCGGGAGGGCGAGGAGAGACCCAGTACTTC. The rearrangement joins TRBV12-3 or TRBV12-4 to TRBJ2-5; 12 bases agree with TRBD2. The CDR3 covers 15 residues. Unmatched junction bases numbered 6, after V lost 6 bases and J lost 4 bases.

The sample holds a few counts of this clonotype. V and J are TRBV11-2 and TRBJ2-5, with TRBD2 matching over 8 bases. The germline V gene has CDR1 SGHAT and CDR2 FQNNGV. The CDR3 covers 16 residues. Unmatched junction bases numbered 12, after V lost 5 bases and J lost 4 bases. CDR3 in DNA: TGTGCCAGCAGCCCAGCCGCCGGACTAGCCAGAGAGACCCAGTACTTC. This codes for CASSPAAGLARETQYF.

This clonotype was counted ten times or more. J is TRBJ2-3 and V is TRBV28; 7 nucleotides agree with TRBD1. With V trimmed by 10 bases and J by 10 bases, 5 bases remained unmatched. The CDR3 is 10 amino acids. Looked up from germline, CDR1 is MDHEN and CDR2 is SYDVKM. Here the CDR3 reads CATDTGAQYF. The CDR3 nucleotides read TGTGCCACTGATACAGGGGCGCAGTATTTT. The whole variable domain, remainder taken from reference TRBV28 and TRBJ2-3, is DVKVTQSSRYLVKRTGEKVFLECVQDMDHENMFWYRQDPGLGLRLIYFSYDVKMKEKGDIPEGYSVSREKKERFSLILESASTNQTSMYLCATDTGAQYFGPGTRLTVL.

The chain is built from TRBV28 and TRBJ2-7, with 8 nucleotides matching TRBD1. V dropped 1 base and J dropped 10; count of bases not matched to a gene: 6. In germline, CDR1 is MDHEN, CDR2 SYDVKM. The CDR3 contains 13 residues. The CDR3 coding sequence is TGTGCCAGCAGTTTATCGGTCAGGGGGCAACAGTACTTC. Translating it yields CASSLSVRGQQYF.

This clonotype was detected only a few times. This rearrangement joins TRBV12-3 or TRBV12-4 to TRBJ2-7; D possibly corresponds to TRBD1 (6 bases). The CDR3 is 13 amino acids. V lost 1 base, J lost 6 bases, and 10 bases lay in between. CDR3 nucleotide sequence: TGTGCCAGCAGTTTAGGGGGGCGCCCCGAGCAGTACTTC. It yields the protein CASSLGGRPEQYF.

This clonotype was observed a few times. The DNA for the CDR3 is TGTGCCAGCAGCTACGGACATGAAGCTTTCTTT. It is translated as CASSYGHEAFF. The chain employs TRBV5-8 and TRBJ1-1, with D possibly TRBD1 on 5 matching bases. The CDR3 consists of 11 residues. Germline assignment: CDR1 SGHTS and CDR2 YDEGEE. V was shortened by 3 bases and J by 7 bases, with 7 bases between the two germline ends.